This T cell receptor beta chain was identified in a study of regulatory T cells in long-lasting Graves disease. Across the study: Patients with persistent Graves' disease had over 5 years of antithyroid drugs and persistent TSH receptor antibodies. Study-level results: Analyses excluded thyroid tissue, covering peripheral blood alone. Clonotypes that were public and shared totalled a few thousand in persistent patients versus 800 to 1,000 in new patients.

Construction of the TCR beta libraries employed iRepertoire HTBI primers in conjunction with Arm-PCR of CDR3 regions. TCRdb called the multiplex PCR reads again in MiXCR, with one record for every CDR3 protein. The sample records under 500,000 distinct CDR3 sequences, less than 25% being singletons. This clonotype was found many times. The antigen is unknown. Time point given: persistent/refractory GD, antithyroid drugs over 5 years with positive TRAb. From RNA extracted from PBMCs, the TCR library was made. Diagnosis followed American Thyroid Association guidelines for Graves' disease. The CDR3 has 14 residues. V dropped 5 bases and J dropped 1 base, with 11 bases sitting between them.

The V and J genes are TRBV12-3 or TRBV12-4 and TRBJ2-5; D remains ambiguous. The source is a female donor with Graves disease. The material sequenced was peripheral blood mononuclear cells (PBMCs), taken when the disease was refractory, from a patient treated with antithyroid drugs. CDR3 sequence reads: CASSRTTIQETQYF. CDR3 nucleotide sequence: TGTGCCAGCAGTCGCACTACCATCCAAGAGACCCAGTACTTC.